The entry below gives a single TCR beta chain sequence along with its context. The target antigen is unknown. The data originate from a study of T cell repertoires in cytomegalovirus infection. TCRdb recomputed calls from the reads with MiXCR, one row per CDR3 protein. This table holds fewer than 950,000 distinct CDR3 sequences, approximately 32% found once. The CDR3 length is 16 residues. The V and J ends lost 4 bases and 8 bases, in that order; junction bases with no gene match: 16. The germline gives CDR1 MNHEY, CDR2 SMNVEV (reference sequence). Sequences were derived from cultured CD8+ T cells from PBMCs, sampled from culture after CMV antigen stimulation. The sequence was obtained from a human donor in good health (CMV status not recorded). Some clones in this sample may be carry-over from other donors' samples. V and J are TRBV27 and TRBJ1-2, with 7 bases aligning to TRBD1. The DNA for the CDR3 is TGTGCCAGCAGTTCGCGGGGACAGATAGTTTTCGGAGGCTACACCTTC. The encoded protein is CASSSRGQIVFGGYTF.